A selection of T cell receptor beta chains follows, all from one sample in a study of CD8+ T cells in alopecia areata. The protocol was immunoSEQ multiplex PCR, while the TCRdb copy is restricted to in-frame clones and leaves out a portion. The sample has under 350,000 clones; over 45% are singletons. This material consisted of CD4+ T cells sorted from blood, taken at week 24, from a patient treated with tofacitinib. The receptors stem from a human donor with alopecia areata. Each CDR3 is given with its conserved first and last residue. D genes are given only for firm matches. A clone size is listed for some rows: how often the clone was seen (once, few, many), or a class if it is expanded.

DNA | CDR3 | size | J | D | V
TGTGCCAGCAGTCCGAGACGGGGGACTAGCGGGTGGAGCTCCTACAATGAGCAGTTCTTC | CASSPRRGTSGWSSYNEQFF | few | TRBJ2-1 | TRBD2 | TRBV27
TGCGCCAGCAGCTTGGGCCCTTCCGGGGAGCTGTTTTTT | CASSLGPSGELFF | once | TRBJ2-2 | NA | TRBV5-1
TGTGCCAGCAGCCAAGAGTGGAGCGGGGGGGCCACAGATACGCAGTATTTT | CASSQEWSGGATDTQYF | few | TRBJ2-3 | TRBD2 | TRBV14
TGTGCCAGCAGCGTCTCCTTTCGGTTGGGGGGCTATGGCTACACCTTC | CASSVSFRLGGYGYTF | NA | TRBJ1-2 | NA | TRBV9
TGTGCCAGCAGGGCGAGCCCCAGGACTAGCAATCAGCCCCAGCATTTT | CASRASPRTSNQPQHF | NA | TRBJ1-5 | NA | TRBV2
TGCAGCGTCTCACCAATGACCCGGAGCACTGAAGCTTTCTTT | CSVSPMTRSTEAFF | NA | TRBJ1-1 | NA | TRBV29-1
TGTGCCAGCAGCTCCCCTGGGAGGGGCGGCTACACCTTC | CASSSPGRGGYTF | NA | TRBJ1-2 | NA | TRBV7-2
TGTGCCAGCAGCGTTAACAGGGAGAGTGATGAGCAGTTCTTC | CASSVNRESDEQFF | NA | TRBJ2-1 | NA | TRBV13
TGTGCCAGCATCTCCGGGGGGCGGTCCTACGAGCAGTACTTC | CASISGGRSYEQYF | few | TRBJ2-7 | NA | TRBV28
TGCAGCGTTTATAGCCTCCTGGGACAAGAGACCCAGTACTTC | CSVYSLLGQETQYF | few | TRBJ2-5 | NA | TRBV29-1
TGTGCCAGCAGCCAAGGACAGTGGACGCAGTATTTT | CASSQGQWTQYF | NA | TRBJ2-3 | NA | TRBV14
TGCGCCAGCAGCGGTGGACAGGGAAGGAACACCATATATTTT | CASSGGQGRNTIYF | NA | TRBJ1-3 | TRBD1 | TRBV5-1
TGCGCCAGCAGCCAAGATCAAGGGCAATGGAGGGTTAGCACAGATACGCAGTATTTT | CASSQDQGQWRVSTDTQYF | NA | TRBJ2-3 | NA | TRBV4-1
TGTGCCAGCAGCTTAGGGGCGCGTGAGGATACGCAGTATTTT | CASSLGAREDTQYF | NA | TRBJ2-3 | NA | TRBV11-3
TGTGCCAGCAGTTTTCCCGGGACAGGGCAAGGTTCACCCCTCCACTTT | CASSFPGTGQGSPLHF | NA | TRBJ1-6 | TRBD1 | TRBV28
TGCGCCAGCAGCCAAGACCGACTAGCGAGGGGCGGGTCCCAGTACTTC | CASSQDRLARGGSQYF | NA | TRBJ2-5 | TRBD2 | TRBV4-1
TGTGCCAGCAGCTTAGTCTCGGGTAGCGGAAGAGTTGGCAATGAGCAGTTCTTC | CASSLVSGSGRVGNEQFF | NA | TRBJ2-1 | NA | TRBV7-2
TGTGCCACCAGCAGACCCTCACAGGGGAAATCGCAGTACTTC | CATSRPSQGKSQYF | NA | TRBJ2-7 | TRBD1 | TRBV15
TGCAGCGTTTTTTCCGGGGGGACAGTGCTCTTC | CSVFSGGTVLF | NA | TRBJ2-1 | NA | TRBV29-1
TGTGCCAGCAGCCAGGGACTAGCGAACTACGAGCAGTACTTC | CASSQGLANYEQYF | few | TRBJ2-7 | TRBD2 | TRBV4-2
TGCGCCAGCAGCTTGGGGGCTACTGCGATGGAGACCCAGTACTTC | CASSLGATAMETQYF | NA | TRBJ2-5 | NA | TRBV5-1
TGCAGCGTTGGCGAGGGCGGGGAGCTGTTTTTT | CSVGEGGELFF | NA | TRBJ2-2 | NA | TRBV29-1